This is a list of T cell receptor beta chains from one sample in a study of identifying expanded T cells in peripheral blood. Some clones are missing from TCRdb's copy, which holds only in-frame ones; the method was immunoSEQ multiplex PCR. Here the sample spans about 85,000 clones, around 90% being singletons. Sequenced material: blood. These receptor sequences come from a person aged 18-69 years in good health. CDR3s include the opening cysteine and the closing phenylalanine or tryptophan. The D gene is left open where the match is weak. A clone size is listed for some rows: how often the clone was seen (once, few, many), or a class if it is expanded.

d_call clone_size j_call v_call cdr3_nt cdr3_aa
NA NA TRBJ2-2 TRBV11-1 TGTGCCAGCAGCGTGAACCCGGGGACCGGGGAGCTGTTTTTT CASSVNPGTGELFF
NA NA TRBJ2-7 TRBV11-3 TGTGCCAGCAGCTCGGGACGCGAGCAGTACTTC CASSSGREQYF
NA NA TRBJ1-5 TRBV7-8 TGTGCCAGCAGCTTCTCCACAGCGGATCAGCCCCAGCATTTT CASSFSTADQPQHF
NA NA TRBJ2-5 TRBV5-1 TGCGCCAGCAGCTCCTCCCAAGAGACCCAGTACTTC CASSSSQETQYF
NA NA TRBJ2-5 TRBV11-1 TGTGCCAGCAGCTTAGTAGGACATGAAGAGACCCAGTACTTC CASSLVGHEETQYF
NA NA TRBJ2-3 TRBV9 TGTGCCAGCAGCGTAGAGATGGATACGCAGTATTTT CASSVEMDTQYF
NA NA TRBJ2-7 TRBV6-5 TGTGCCAGCAGTCCCACAGGGCCCTCCGTATCCGAGCAGTACTTC CASSPTGPSVSEQYF
NA once TRBJ2-1 TRBV15 TGTGCCACCAGCAGAAACACCGGGACACCAAATGAGCAGTTCTTC CATSRNTGTPNEQFF
NA NA TRBJ1-5 TRBV28 TGTGCCAGCAGTCGATCACTAATTAGGGGCGATCAGCCCCAGCATTTT CASSRSLIRGDQPQHF
NA NA TRBJ1-1 TRBV10-3 TGTGCCATCAGTGAGTCGGAGGGCACTGAAGCTTTCTTT CAISESEGTEAFF
NA NA TRBJ2-1 TRBV7-9 TGTGCCAGCAGCCCCAGACGGAGCTCCTACAATGAGCAGTTCTTC CASSPRRSSYNEQFF
NA once TRBJ1-5 TRBV5-6 TGTGCCAGCAGAAAGATGGGTGAGAGCAATCAGCCCCAGCATTTT CASRKMGESNQPQHF
NA NA TRBJ1-1 TRBV7-8 TGTGCCAGCAGCTTTGATGGCGGGGGGAACACTGAAGCTTTCTTT CASSFDGGGNTEAFF
TRBD1 NA TRBJ2-5 TRBV7-9 TGTGCCAGCAGCACCCGGGACAGGGGGCCGGAGACCCAGTACTTC CASSTRDRGPETQYF
NA NA TRBJ2-2 TRBV4-3 TGCGCCAGCAGCCAAGAGGTTCTTGGGGCGAACACCGGGGAGCTGTTTTTT CASSQEVLGANTGELFF
NA NA TRBJ2-7 TRBV7-9 TGTGCCAGCAGCCCCCGGGGGACCCCTTGGGAGCAGTACTTC CASSPRGTPWEQYF
NA NA TRBJ1-1 TRBV29-1 TGCAGCGTTGACGGGGGGTGGGGAATGAACACTGAAGCTTTCTTT CSVDGGWGMNTEAFF
NA NA TRBJ2-2 TRBV30 TGTGCCTGGTTGGATAGGGACACCGGGGAGCTGTTTTTT CAWLDRDTGELFF
TRBD2 NA TRBJ2-1 TRBV13 TGTGCCAGCAGCTTAGAAGCGGGGGGACCCAACAATGAGCAGTTCTTC CASSLEAGGPNNEQFF
TRBD1 NA TRBJ1-4 TRBV25-1 TGTGCCAGCAGTGAAGGGACAGGGGGCGGTGAAAAACTGTTTTTT CASSEGTGGGEKLFF
NA NA TRBJ2-3 TRBV5-1 TGCGCCAGCAGCGTACAGGAGGTGACAGATACGCAGTATTTT CASSVQEVTDTQYF
NA NA TRBJ2-5 TRBV5-4 TGTGCCAGCAGCCTACGAGGGGAAGAGACCCAGTACTTC CASSLRGEETQYF
NA NA TRBJ2-3 TRBV28 TGTGCCAGCAGTCCGTCCAGTGGGATACGGGATACGCAGTATTTT CASSPSSGIRDTQYF
NA NA TRBJ1-3 TRBV4-3 TGCGCCAGCAGCCAAGATAGGGCGGCGGGGGGCGGTGGAAACACCATATATTTT CASSQDRAAGGGGNTIYF
NA NA TRBJ1-2 TRBV6-5 TGTGCCAGCAGTGAAATCCAGGGGCCAGCTGGCTACACCTTC CASSEIQGPAGYTF
NA NA TRBJ1-1 TRBV2 TGTGCCAGCAGTGCCCGCGGGAACACTGAAGCTTTCTTT CASSARGNTEAFF
NA NA TRBJ1-3 TRBV6-1 TGTGCCAGCAGTCTTTTGCGCTCTGGAAACACCATATATTTT CASSLLRSGNTIYF
NA NA TRBJ2-7 TRBV9 TGTGCCAGCAGCGTATCAGGGGGGGCCCCCTACGAGCAGTACTTC CASSVSGGAPYEQYF
TRBD2 NA TRBJ2-5 TRBV5-4 TGTGCCAGCAGCCAGGGACTAGCGGGGGGGCCCGGGACCCAGTACTTC CASSQGLAGGPGTQYF
NA NA TRBJ2-5 TRBV20-1 TGCAGTGCGGGGGGACAAGAGACCCAGTACTTC CSAGGQETQYF
TRBD2 NA TRBJ2-2 TRBV4-3 TGCGCCAGCAGCCCCACCTTAGCGGGGGGCCGTGCCGGGGAGCTGTTTTTT CASSPTLAGGRAGELFF
NA NA TRBJ2-3 TRBV9 TGTGCCAGCAGCGAGGGGGGGGGCACAGATACGCAGTATTTT CASSEGGGTDTQYF
NA NA TRBJ1-2 TRBV7-9 TGTGCCAGCAGCTTAGGCGGTAGGGGGGTTTTTGTCGATGGCTACACCTTC CASSLGGRGVFVDGYTF
NA few TRBJ1-5 TRBV4-1 TGCGCCAGCAGCCCAGCGGGCCTCGCACGACAGCCCCAGCATTTT CASSPAGLARQPQHF
NA NA TRBJ1-1 TRBV19 TGTGCCAGTAGTATCCCTCGATCAGCTTTCTTT CASSIPRSAFF
TRBD1 NA TRBJ2-1 TRBV7-2 TGTGCCAGCACCTCCCCGCGGGACAGGGTGCAGAGGGATGAGAATGAGCAGTTCTTC CASTSPRDRVQRDENEQFF
NA NA TRBJ2-1 TRBV10-3 TGTGCCATCAGTGAGTCGGACTCCTACAATGAGCAGTTCTTC CAISESDSYNEQFF
NA NA TRBJ1-2 TRBV7-9 TGTGCCAGCAGCAAGGGGGGAGGCTACACCTTC CASSKGGGYTF
TRBD1 NA TRBJ1-6 TRBV28 TGTGCCAGCAGTTTATTCGGAGGGGGGACAGGGGAAATCCAAAATTCACCCCTCCACTTT CASSLFGGGTGEIQNSPLHF
NA NA TRBJ1-1 TRBV19 TGTGCCAGTAGTATCTCCTTCCAGAGGAACACTGAAGCTTTCTTT CASSISFQRNTEAFF
NA NA TRBJ2-5 TRBV4-3 TGCGCCAGCAGCCAAGATACCACCGCCGGAGGGACGGGGGTTACCCAGTACTTC CASSQDTTAGGTGVTQYF
NA NA TRBJ2-7 TRBV2 TGTGCCAGCAGTCTTAACACCTACGAGCAGTACTTC CASSLNTYEQYF
NA NA TRBJ2-7 TRBV11-2 TGTGCCAGCAGTCCGACACTCACCTACGAGCAGTACTTC CASSPTLTYEQYF
NA few TRBJ2-3 TRBV18 TGTGCCAGCTCACCCCAAAGCGGAGATACGCAGTATTTT CASSPQSGDTQYF
NA NA TRBJ1-1 TRBV11-2 TGTGCCAGCAGCTTAACCGGAGAGACTGAAGCTTTCTTT CASSLTGETEAFF
NA NA TRBJ1-5 TRBV10-2 TGCGCCAGCAGGGGAGGGGCCGCCCAGCCCCAGCATTTT CASRGGAAQPQHF
NA NA TRBJ2-1 TRBV29-1 TGCAGCGTGGGGAGACAGAGGCTCTCCTACAATGAGCAGTTCTTC CSVGRQRLSYNEQFF
NA NA TRBJ2-5 TRBV5-4 TGTGCCAGCAGTTCAAGACAACGTCAAGAGACCCAGTACTTC CASSSRQRQETQYF